This T cell receptor beta chain comes out of a study of cytomegalovirus exposure and HLA in healthy donors. A multiplex PCR was run with 60 Vbeta primers and 13 Jbeta primers. The table came from immunoSEQ multiplex PCR; TCRdb's copy has only in-frame clones and leaves some out. Counted here are roughly 160,000 clones, just under 80% occurring once; the ten biggest clones make up about 1.3%. Material for sequencing was PBMCs. The TCR originated in a young man in good health and CMV-seronegative.

The CDR3 spells CASSGNRAEDTEAFF. The CDR3, as DNA: TGTGCCAGCAGTGGGAACAGGGCCGAGGACACTGAAGCTTTCTTT. This rearrangement joins TRBV6-1 to TRBJ1-1; TRBD1 might be the D (6 bases). Germline-derived CDR1 and CDR2 are MNHNS and SASEGT. The CDR3 spans 15 residues. V was pared by 4 bases and J by 3 bases, with 15 bases between.